This TCR beta chain was recovered during a study of OX40 agonist ivuxolimab in advanced cancers. Study background: An anti-OX40 (CD134) antibody with agonistic activity, ivuxolimab, was administered to patients. Broader study findings: In the 0.1-3.0 mg/kg groups, partial responders showed among the lowest expansion. Expanded clones belonging to CD8+ T cells outnumbered, on average, those of CD4+.

Baseline, cycle 4 day 1, and cycle 7 day 1 were the blood sampling points. The CDR3 is 13 amino acids. Germline CDR1 and CDR2: ENHRY and SYGVKD. Data came from immunoSEQ multiplex PCR; TCRdb stores just in-frame clones and leaves some out. The data show tens of thousands of clones, about 85% seen once. About this clone itself: Its antigen is unidentified.

The chain is built from TRBV10-3 and TRBJ2-5; 7 bases align to TRBD1. The assigned J gene may be wrong: the sequence end matches TRBJ2-7 better. This TCR derives from an adult with an advanced solid tumor such as melanoma, head and neck, liver or kidney cancer. The sample consisted of CD4+ or CD8+ T cells sorted from blood, taken in a trial of the OX40 agonist ivuxolimab. CDR3 nucleotides: TGTGCCATCAGTCCTGACAGGGCCAACGAGCAGTACTTC. Its protein product is CAISPDRANEQYF.